The T cell receptor beta chain under discussion was sequenced for a study of liver allograft versus peripheral blood T cells. Study-wide context: Comparisons were made between T cell receptor repertoires found in transplanted livers and those circulating in recipients' peripheral blood.

As for this clonotype: Its cognate antigen is unknown.

Study-level points and caveats: T cell receptor repertoires inside liver allografts reportedly differed from those in peripheral blood.

TCRdb fed the reads into MiXCR, producing one record per CDR3 protein. Of about 13,000 distinct CDR3 sequences listed, under 20% are singletons. The CDR3 length is 15 residues. Trimming removed 3 bases from V and 0 bases from J, with 9 bases in between. Germline CDR1 GTSNPN, CDR2 SVGIG (reference sequence). The receptor comes from a human patient who had a liver transplant. The graft donor may have given rise to some T cells. The chain is built from TRBV30 and TRBJ2-6, with TRBD1 as a possible D gene (5 bases). The CDR3 region has the DNA TGTGCCTGGAGCCTAACAGGCTCTGGGGCCAACGTCCTGACTTTC. This gives the protein CAWSLTGSGANVLTF.